This T cell receptor beta chain was recovered during a study of T cell responses to AZD1222 COVID-19 vaccine. Assay: immunoSEQ multiplex PCR; the TCRdb copy retains only in-frame clones and omits some. The sample has just under 150,000 clones, around 90% seen once. This clone showed up just once. Per the germline V gene, CDR1 is MNHEY and CDR2 is SVGAGI. The CDR3 consists of 15 residues. The junction had 3 bases not matched to a gene; V was cut back by 4 bases and J by 2 bases. This TCR came from an adult who received the MenACWY meningococcal vaccine as a control. The chain joins TRBV6-5 to TRBJ2-2; 8 nucleotides agree with TRBD1. The sequences come from peripheral blood, collected 28 days after the second dose of the MenACWY control vaccine. CDR3 nucleotide sequence: TGTGCCAGCAGTTTCGACAGGGGTAACACCGGGGAGCTGTTTTTT. It translates to CASSFDRGNTGELFF.